This T cell receptor beta chain was identified in a study of blood T cell repertoires in COVID-19. In the study overall: Samples of COVID-19 (acute and convalescent) were obtained from the United States, Italy and Spain. Sample material is recorded as cDNA or gDNA derived from T cells, B-cell-depleted T cells, or PBMCs.

CDR1 and CDR2 from the germline V gene are SGDLS and YYNGEE. The CDR3 consists of 15 residues. V lost 3 bases to trimming and J lost 2 bases; unmatched junction nucleotides: 2. This clone was observed many times. Here immunoSEQ multiplex PCR was the method, and the copy in TCRdb shows in-frame clones only, minus some. The repertoire holds approximately 89,000 clones, with over 80% as singletons. The TCR originated in a woman in her seventies with active or convalescent COVID-19. The chain couples TRBV9 to TRBJ1-2, with 12 positions matching TRBD1. Input material: peripheral blood. CDR3 in amino acids: CASSAGTGGNYGYTF. CDR3 nucleotide sequence: TGTGCCAGCAGCGCCGGGACAGGGGGCAACTATGGCTACACCTTC.